This TCR beta chain was sequenced for a study of T cell repertoires in aging, cancer and after chemotherapy. Study at large: Paired samples before and after chemotherapy came from glioblastoma patients receiving temozolomide-based therapy. Approximately 8 million TCR reads were in the whole dataset.

A remark on this clonotype: What it binds is unknown.

Broader study findings: Rebound thymic output was suggested by rising median generation probability during chemotherapy in each cancer cohort. Age-matched healthy donors had significantly more diverse, less clonal blood TCR repertoires than untreated cancer patients.

TCR beta rearrangements were amplified from peripheral blood genomic DNA. This CDR3 comprises 14 residues. Germline trimming cut 6 bases from V and 4 bases from J; bases unmatched to any gene: 4. Germline V gives CDR1 WNHNN, CDR2 SYGVQD (reference sequence). A mixed TRB-A/B primer pool amplified rearranged TRB by multiplex touch-down PCR. TCRdb called the multiplex PCR reads again in MiXCR, with one record for every CDR3 protein. The repertoire holds fewer than 1,500 distinct CDR3 sequences, with roughly 30% as singletons. The clonotype was recovered from a human donor with a solid tumor. The chain recombines TRBV10-1 with TRBJ1-5, with TRBD1 identical over 9 bases. Sample: blood. CDR3 region: CASSRGQGNQPQHF. The CDR3 DNA is TGCGCCAGCAGCCGCGGACAGGGGAATCAGCCCCAGCATTTT.